This T cell receptor (beta chain) came from a study of blood T cells in healthy people across ages. Total RNA, at least 5 micrograms per sample, came from PBMCs. Germline CDR1 and CDR2: MNHEY and SVGAGI. The V and J ends lost 6 bases and 8 bases respectively, with 19 bases between them. The CDR3 extends over 15 amino acids. Study results and limitations: As age increased, TCR beta diversity per million T cells fell in a roughly linear fashion.

About this clonotype itself: The antigen remains undetermined.

Alongside a J-beta primer mix, a sample-barcoded 5' primer served in a second PCR lasting about 7 to 12 cycles. TCRdb itself ran the 5' RACE reads through MiXCR, one entry per CDR3 protein. The data show 660,000 or so distinct CDR3 sequences, roughly 50% seen once. The sequenced sample was blood. The chain is built from TRBV6-5 and TRBJ1-4; weak D call: TRBD1 (5 bases). This receptor was identified in a man in his sixties in good health. DNA for the CDR3: TGTGCCAGCAGGATGGACGGAAGGGGTAGGGAAAAACTGTTTTTT. Its protein product is CASRMDGRGREKLFF.